This TCR beta chain comes out of a study of shared clonotypes between healthy human individuals. The V gene lost 3 bases and the J gene lost 5 bases, with 9 bases spanning the gap. Germline CDR1 and CDR2: SGHRS and YFSETQ. The CDR3 consists of 13 residues. The study's findings and limits: It was the few donors that limited the genetic and exposure-history diversity represented. Larger richness was generally estimated for naive than memory subsets.

CD8 cells classed as naive were CD45RO-negative and positively selected for CCR7, excluding terminally differentiated effector memory CD45RA+ cells. Nashville, Tennessee was home to all donors, each a Caucasian adult. As regards this clone: Its antigen remains unknown.

Some clones are missing from TCRdb's copy, which holds only in-frame ones; the method was immunoSEQ multiplex PCR. The sample gives under 600,000 clones, roughly 98% of which show up once; 0.3% is in the top ten. The gene calls are TRBV5-1 and TRBJ2-1, with D perhaps assigned TRBD1 or TRBD2 (5 bases each). The receptor was isolated from a man aged 25-40 years in good health. Sequencing was carried out using naive CD8+ T cells sorted from blood. DNA for the CDR3: TGCGCCAGCAGCTGGGGACCAGACAATGAGCAGTTCTTC. It specifies CASSWGPDNEQFF.